This T cell receptor (beta chain) was recorded in a study of cytomegalovirus exposure and HLA in healthy donors. Overall study: Tens of millions of unique TCRs from HLA-typed donors were held in an early release of data. Study-wide results and limits: Indistinguishability led to the exclusion of some V segments, TRBV6-2 and TRBV6-3 included.

After removal of 5 bases from V and 7 bases from J, the junction contained 6 bases not matched to a gene. The CDR3 consists of 14 residues. CDR1 is SGHTA, CDR2 FQGNSA, per germline. PCR involved 60 Vbeta and 13 Jbeta primers. Produced via immunoSEQ multiplex PCR; TCRdb's table is partial and in-frame only. The repertoire holds 100,000 to 150,000 clones, with 74% as singletons. This clone has just a few counts. The antigen is unknown. The receptor was isolated from a woman in her 50s in good health and CMV-seropositive. The sample was PBMCs. The chain links TRBV7-2 to TRBJ1-4, with 8 bases that match TRBD1. CDR3 residues: CASSEGQGSEKLFF. The DNA for the CDR3 is TGTGCCAGCAGCGAAGGACAGGGCAGTGAAAAACTGTTTTTT.